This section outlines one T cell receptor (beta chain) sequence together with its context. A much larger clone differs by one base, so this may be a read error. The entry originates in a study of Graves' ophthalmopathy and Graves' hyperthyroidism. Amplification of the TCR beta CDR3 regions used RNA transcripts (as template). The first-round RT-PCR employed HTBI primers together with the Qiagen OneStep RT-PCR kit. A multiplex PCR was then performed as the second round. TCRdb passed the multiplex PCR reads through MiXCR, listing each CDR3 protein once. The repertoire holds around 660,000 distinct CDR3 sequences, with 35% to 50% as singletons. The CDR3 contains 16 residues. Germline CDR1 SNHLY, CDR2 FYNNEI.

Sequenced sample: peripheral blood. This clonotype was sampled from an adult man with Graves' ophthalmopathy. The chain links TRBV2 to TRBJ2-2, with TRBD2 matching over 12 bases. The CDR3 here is CASSALAGGNTRELFF. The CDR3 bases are TGTGCCAGCAGTGCACTAGCGGGGGGAAACACCAGGGAGCTGTTTTTT.